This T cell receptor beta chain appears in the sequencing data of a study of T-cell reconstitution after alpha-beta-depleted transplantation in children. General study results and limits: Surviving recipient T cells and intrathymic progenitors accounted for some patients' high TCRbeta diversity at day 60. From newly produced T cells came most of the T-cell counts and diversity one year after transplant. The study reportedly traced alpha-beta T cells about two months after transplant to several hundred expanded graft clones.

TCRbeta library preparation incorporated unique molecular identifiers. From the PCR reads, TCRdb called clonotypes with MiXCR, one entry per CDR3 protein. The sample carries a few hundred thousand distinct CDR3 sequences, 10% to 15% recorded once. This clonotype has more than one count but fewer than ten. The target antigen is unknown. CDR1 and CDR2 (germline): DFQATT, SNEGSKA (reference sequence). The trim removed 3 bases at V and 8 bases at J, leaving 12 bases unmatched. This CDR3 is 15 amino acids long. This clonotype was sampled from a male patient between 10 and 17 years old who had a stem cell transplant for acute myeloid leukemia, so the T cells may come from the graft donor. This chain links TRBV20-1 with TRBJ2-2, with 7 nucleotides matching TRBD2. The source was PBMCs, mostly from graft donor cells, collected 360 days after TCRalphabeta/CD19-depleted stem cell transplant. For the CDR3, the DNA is TGCAGTGCTAGGGGGCGGGAGTGGTCTTCGGGGGAGCTGTTTTTT. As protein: CSARGREWSSGELFF.